This T cell receptor beta chain was sequenced in a study of blood T cell repertoires in COVID-19. Enrolment of Seattle patients took place during active infection, and they were followed longitudinally. With 1 base removed from V and 1 base from J, the gap between germline ends came to 16 bases. The CDR3 has 17 amino acids. CDR1 is LGHNA, CDR2 YNFKEQ, per germline. Source study methods: Reference gene primer amplification in the assay estimated nucleated cell counts. Clones were sequenced by immunoSEQ multiplex PCR, and TCRdb holds only the in-frame ones, with some missing. V, J and clone size are taken as reported in that table, and D and trimming were inferred from the DNA itself. The sample yields some 29,000 clones, 75% to 90% seen once.

Sequencing was performed on peripheral blood. The clonotype comes from a woman of 80 years or more with COVID-19, enrolled during active disease. J is TRBJ1-1 and V is TRBV4-2, with TRBD1 as a possible D gene (5 bases). The CDR3 coding sequence is TGTGCCAGCAGCCAAGCGGGGGGGGGACGGGAGAACACTGAAGCTTTCTTT. It is translated as CASSQAGGGRENTEAFF.